The source of this TCR beta chain is a study of shared clonotypes between healthy human individuals. The overall study: Contributing individuals were a couple of females and three males aged 18 to 49.

Germline V gives CDR1 MDHEN, CDR2 SYDVKM. The CDR3 covers 15 residues. V was trimmed by 7 bases and J by 1 base, leaving 13 bases between them. Method: immunoSEQ multiplex PCR; TCRdb's copy keeps in-frame clones and lacks some. Of around 990,000 clones in the sample, approximately 80% were seen once. Material for sequencing was memory CD4+ T cells from PBMCs. Subset in this sample: CD45RA-negative fraction. V is TRBV28 and J is TRBJ2-2; the D call may be TRBD1 or TRBD2 (6 bases each). The receptor comes from a man younger than 35 in good health. Some clones in this sample may be carry-over from other donors' samples. CDR3 sequence: CASKGGGKNTGELFF. The CDR3 DNA sequence: TGTGCCAGCAAGGGGGGCGGGAAGAACACCGGGGAGCTGTTTTTT.